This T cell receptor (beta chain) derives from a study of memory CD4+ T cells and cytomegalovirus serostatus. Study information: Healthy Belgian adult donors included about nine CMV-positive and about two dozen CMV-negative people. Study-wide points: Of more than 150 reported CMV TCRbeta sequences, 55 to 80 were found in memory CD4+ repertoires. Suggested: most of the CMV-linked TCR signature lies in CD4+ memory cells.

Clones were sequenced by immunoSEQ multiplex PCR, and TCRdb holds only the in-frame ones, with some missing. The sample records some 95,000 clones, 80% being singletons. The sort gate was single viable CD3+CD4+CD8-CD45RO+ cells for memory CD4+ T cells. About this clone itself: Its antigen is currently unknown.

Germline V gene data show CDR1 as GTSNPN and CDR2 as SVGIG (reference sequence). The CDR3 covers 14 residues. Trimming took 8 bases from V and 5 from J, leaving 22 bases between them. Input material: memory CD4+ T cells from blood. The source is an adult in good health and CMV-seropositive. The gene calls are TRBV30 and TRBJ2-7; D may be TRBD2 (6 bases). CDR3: CARNPRNGSNEQYF. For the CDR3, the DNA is TGTGCCCGGAATCCTAGGAACGGGAGCAACGAGCAGTACTTC. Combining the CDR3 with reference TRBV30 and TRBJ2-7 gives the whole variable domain SQTIHQWPATLVQPVGSPLSLECTVEGTSNPNLYWYRQAAGRGLQLLFYSVGIGQISSEVPQNLSASRPQDRQFILSSKKLLLSDSGFYLCARNPRNGSNEQYFGPGTRLTVT.